This is a list of T cell receptor beta chains from one sample in a study of T cell changes during pregnancy in multiple sclerosis. TCRdb keeps only in-frame clones here, not all; method: immunoSEQ multiplex PCR. The data hold nearly 110,000 clones, with 91% observed a single time. The sample was peripheral blood, taken before pregnancy. The receptors shown here come from a female donor with multiple sclerosis, enrolled in a pregnancy study. CDR3s include the opening cysteine and the closing phenylalanine or tryptophan. The order of the fields is clone size, J gene, CDR3 length, V gene, D gene, CDR3 protein, CDR3 DNA. The D gene is left open where the match is weak. A row's size may be missing; if present it is once, few, many or a size class.

abundance: .; j_gene: TRBJ2-4; len: 17; v_gene: TRBV5-1; d_gene: .; CDR3aa: CASSLAGTRQYRNIQYF; CDR3nt: TGCGCCAGCAGCTTGGCCGGGACACGTCAGTATCGAAACATTCAGTACTTC
abundance: .; j_gene: TRBJ2-7; len: 15; v_gene: TRBV19; d_gene: .; CDR3aa: CASSINQGSRYEQYF; CDR3nt: TGTGCCAGTAGTATTAACCAGGGGAGCCGATACGAGCAGTACTTC
abundance: .; j_gene: TRBJ2-3; len: 16; v_gene: TRBV27; d_gene: TRBD2; CDR3aa: CASSFIAGPSTDTQYF; CDR3nt: TGTGCCAGCAGTTTTATAGCGGGCCCTAGCACAGATACGCAGTATTTT
abundance: .; j_gene: TRBJ2-7; len: 16; v_gene: TRBV10-2; d_gene: .; CDR3aa: CASTPLTGTSFYEQYF; CDR3nt: TGCGCCAGCACACCGTTAACCGGGACATCCTTCTACGAGCAGTACTTC
abundance: .; j_gene: TRBJ2-1; len: 15; v_gene: TRBV19; d_gene: TRBD1; CDR3aa: CASSPGQGPINEQFF; CDR3nt: TGTGCCAGTAGTCCCGGACAGGGTCCTATCAATGAGCAGTTCTTC
abundance: .; j_gene: TRBJ2-3; len: 16; v_gene: TRBV19; d_gene: TRBD1; CDR3aa: CASSLGQGPGTDTQYF; CDR3nt: TGTGCCAGTAGCCTGGGACAGGGGCCGGGCACAGATACGCAGTATTTT
abundance: .; j_gene: TRBJ2-5; len: 13; v_gene: TRBV19; d_gene: .; CDR3aa: CASSVLNQETQYF; CDR3nt: TGTGCCAGTAGTGTTCTTAACCAAGAGACCCAGTACTTC
abundance: .; j_gene: TRBJ1-2; len: 14; v_gene: TRBV2; d_gene: TRBD1; CDR3aa: CASSEGDRAHGYTF; CDR3nt: TGTGCCAGCAGTGAAGGGGACAGGGCCCATGGCTACACCTTC
abundance: .; j_gene: TRBJ1-4; len: 13; v_gene: TRBV7-3; d_gene: TRBD1; CDR3aa: CASSRGRGEKLFF; CDR3nt: TGTGCCAGCAGTAGGGGGCGAGGTGAAAAACTGTTTTTT
abundance: .; j_gene: TRBJ2-7; len: 16; v_gene: TRBV6-5; d_gene: .; CDR3aa: CASSYSGQGLVYEQYF; CDR3nt: TGTGCCAGCAGTTACTCAGGGCAGGGGCTCGTATACGAGCAGTACTTC
abundance: .; j_gene: TRBJ1-1; len: 10; v_gene: TRBV20-1; d_gene: .; CDR3aa: CSASRVEAFF; CDR3nt: TGCAGTGCTAGCCGGGTTGAAGCTTTCTTT
abundance: .; j_gene: TRBJ1-5; len: 15; v_gene: TRBV9; d_gene: .; CDR3aa: CASSVGDGGLAPQHF; CDR3nt: TGTGCCAGCAGCGTAGGAGACGGGGGTTTGGCGCCCCAGCATTTT
abundance: .; j_gene: TRBJ1-1; len: 15; v_gene: TRBV5-1; d_gene: TRBD1; CDR3aa: CASSWGQGANTEAFF; CDR3nt: TGCGCCAGCAGCTGGGGACAGGGGGCGAACACTGAAGCTTTCTTT
abundance: .; j_gene: TRBJ2-4; len: 18; v_gene: TRBV4-1; d_gene: .; CDR3aa: CASSQGFREILAKNIQYF; CDR3nt: TGCGCCAGCAGCCAAGGGTTCAGGGAAATACTAGCCAAAAACATTCAGTACTTC
abundance: .; j_gene: TRBJ1-4; len: 13; v_gene: TRBV11-3; d_gene: .; CDR3aa: CASSRRVREKLFF; CDR3nt: TGTGCCAGCAGCCGGCGGGTCCGTGAAAAACTGTTTTTT
abundance: .; j_gene: TRBJ1-3; len: 18; v_gene: TRBV5-4; d_gene: .; CDR3aa: CASSADSGQLFSGNTIYF; CDR3nt: TGTGCCAGCAGCGCCGACTCCGGCCAGCTTTTCTCTGGAAACACCATATATTTT
abundance: .; j_gene: TRBJ2-3; len: 15; v_gene: TRBV2; d_gene: TRBD2; CDR3aa: CASRGLAGDTDTQYF; CDR3nt: TGTGCCAGCAGGGGGCTAGCGGGGGACACAGATACGCAGTATTTT
abundance: .; j_gene: TRBJ2-7; len: 13; v_gene: TRBV18; d_gene: .; CDR3aa: CASSPGGVHEQYF; CDR3nt: TGTGCCAGCTCACCTGGAGGGGTCCACGAGCAGTACTTC
abundance: .; j_gene: TRBJ2-2; len: 14; v_gene: TRBV6-5; d_gene: .; CDR3aa: CASIGAQFTGELFF; CDR3nt: TGTGCCAGCATAGGGGCGCAGTTCACCGGGGAGCTGTTTTTT
abundance: .; j_gene: TRBJ2-2; len: 14; v_gene: TRBV30; d_gene: TRBD1; CDR3aa: CAWHDRGRDGELFF; CDR3nt: TGTGCCTGGCACGACAGGGGGCGCGACGGGGAGCTGTTTTTT
abundance: .; j_gene: TRBJ2-3; len: 14; v_gene: TRBV4-1; d_gene: .; CDR3aa: CASSQGSVPDTQYF; CDR3nt: TGCGCCAGCAGCCAAGGTTCGGTACCAGATACGCAGTATTTT
abundance: .; j_gene: TRBJ1-4; len: 12; v_gene: TRBV4-1; d_gene: .; CDR3aa: CASSLYGEKLFF; CDR3nt: TGCGCCAGCAGCTTGTACGGTGAAAAACTGTTTTTT
abundance: .; j_gene: TRBJ2-4; len: 16; v_gene: TRBV19; d_gene: .; CDR3aa: CASSTQSGGAKNIQYF; CDR3nt: TGTGCCAGTAGTACCCAATCAGGAGGGGCCAAAAACATTCAGTACTTC
abundance: .; j_gene: TRBJ1-5; len: 14; v_gene: TRBV19; d_gene: .; CDR3aa: CASSVRDTHQPQHF; CDR3nt: TGTGCCAGTAGTGTCCGGGACACCCATCAGCCCCAGCATTTT
abundance: .; j_gene: TRBJ2-7; len: 13; v_gene: TRBV18; d_gene: TRBD1; CDR3aa: CASSPLQGYEQYF; CDR3nt: TGTGCCAGCTCACCTCTACAGGGGTACGAGCAGTACTTC
abundance: .; j_gene: TRBJ2-2; len: 17; v_gene: TRBV11-1; d_gene: .; CDR3aa: CASRQRPGAGGTGELFF; CDR3nt: TGTGCCAGCAGACAACGCCCGGGAGCCGGAGGGACCGGGGAGCTGTTTTTT
abundance: .; j_gene: TRBJ1-6; len: 14; v_gene: TRBV28; d_gene: .; CDR3aa: CASRTGQWNSPLHF; CDR3nt: TGTGCCAGCAGGACCGGACAGTGGAATTCACCCCTCCACTTT
abundance: .; j_gene: TRBJ2-7; len: 15; v_gene: TRBV7-8; d_gene: .; CDR3aa: CASSLYRSHPYEQYF; CDR3nt: TGTGCCAGCAGCTTATACAGGAGCCATCCCTACGAGCAGTACTTC
abundance: .; j_gene: TRBJ1-3; len: 18; v_gene: TRBV4-1; d_gene: TRBD1; CDR3aa: CASSQYYLGQDSGNTIYF; CDR3nt: TGCGCCAGCAGCCAATATTATCTTGGACAGGACTCTGGAAACACCATATATTTT
abundance: .; j_gene: TRBJ1-5; len: 15; v_gene: TRBV27; d_gene: TRBD1; CDR3aa: CASSRGTGVNQPQHF; CDR3nt: TGTGCCAGCAGCCGAGGGACAGGGGTGAATCAGCCCCAGCATTTT
abundance: .; j_gene: TRBJ1-2; len: 16; v_gene: TRBV6-6; d_gene: TRBD1; CDR3aa: CASSYATGGTNYGYTF; CDR3nt: TGTGCCAGCAGTTACGCCACAGGGGGCACTAACTATGGCTACACCTTC
abundance: .; j_gene: TRBJ2-3; len: 15; v_gene: TRBV7-2; d_gene: TRBD2; CDR3aa: CASTQGLAGSGTQYF; CDR3nt: TGTGCCAGCACCCAGGGATTAGCGGGGAGTGGGACGCAGTATTTT
abundance: .; j_gene: TRBJ1-5; len: 14; v_gene: TRBV6-5; d_gene: TRBD1; CDR3aa: CASSRTGSRQPQHF; CDR3nt: TGTGCCAGCAGCAGGACAGGGTCCCGGCAGCCCCAGCATTTT
abundance: .; j_gene: TRBJ2-1; len: 17; v_gene: TRBV9; d_gene: .; CDR3aa: CASSSGDKGMRLNEQFF; CDR3nt: TGTGCCAGCAGCTCAGGGGATAAGGGTATGCGATTAAATGAGCAGTTCTTC
abundance: .; j_gene: TRBJ1-1; len: 16; v_gene: TRBV11-3; d_gene: TRBD1; CDR3aa: CASSLTKVGGFTEAFF; CDR3nt: TGTGCCAGCAGCTTAACGAAGGTAGGGGGCTTCACTGAAGCTTTCTTT
abundance: .; j_gene: TRBJ2-5; len: 16; v_gene: TRBV11-2; d_gene: .; CDR3aa: CASSNSGPRRGETQYF; CDR3nt: TGTGCCAGCAGCAACTCTGGCCCCCGCAGAGGAGAGACCCAGTACTTC
abundance: once; j_gene: TRBJ2-4; len: 14; v_gene: TRBV7-9; d_gene: .; CDR3aa: CASTPEVVKNIQYF; CDR3nt: TGTGCCAGCACGCCGGAGGTGGTCAAAAACATTCAGTACTTC
abundance: .; j_gene: TRBJ2-7; len: 15; v_gene: TRBV5-1; d_gene: TRBD1; CDR3aa: CASSSTGGAEYEQYF; CDR3nt: TGCGCCAGCAGCTCAACAGGGGGCGCGGAGTACGAGCAGTACTTC
abundance: .; j_gene: TRBJ1-4; len: 15; v_gene: TRBV28; d_gene: TRBD1; CDR3aa: CASSFTGQGNEKLFF; CDR3nt: TGTGCCAGCAGTTTCACGGGACAGGGCAATGAAAAACTGTTTTTT
abundance: .; j_gene: TRBJ2-3; len: 19; v_gene: TRBV5-8; d_gene: TRBD1; CDR3aa: CASSLILRGQGVLEDTQYF; CDR3nt: TGTGCCAGCAGCTTGATTCTGAGGGGACAGGGGGTATTAGAAGATACGCAGTATTTT
abundance: once; j_gene: TRBJ2-1; len: 11; v_gene: TRBV29-1; d_gene: .; CDR3aa: CSVISYNEQFF; CDR3nt: TGTTCTGTTATCTCCTACAATGAGCAGTTCTTC
abundance: .; j_gene: TRBJ2-1; len: 15; v_gene: TRBV7-3; d_gene: .; CDR3aa: CASSPGRAGNNEQFF; CDR3nt: TGTGCCAGCAGCCCAGGGCGGGCGGGGAACAATGAGCAGTTCTTC
abundance: .; j_gene: TRBJ2-7; len: 14; v_gene: TRBV6-1; d_gene: TRBD1; CDR3aa: CASSLGQGRDEQYF; CDR3nt: TGTGCCAGCAGTTTAGGACAGGGTCGGGACGAGCAGTACTTC
abundance: .; j_gene: TRBJ1-2; len: 13; v_gene: TRBV5-6; d_gene: .; CDR3aa: CASSLGVNYGYTF; CDR3nt: TGTGCCAGCAGCTTGGGCGTGAACTATGGCTACACCTTC
abundance: .; j_gene: TRBJ2-1; len: 13; v_gene: TRBV28; d_gene: .; CDR3aa: CASSLPVYNEQFF; CDR3nt: TGTGCCAGCAGTCTCCCGGTGTACAATGAGCAGTTCTTC
abundance: .; j_gene: TRBJ1-4; len: 14; v_gene: TRBV6-5; d_gene: .; CDR3aa: CASSYTRLNEKLFF; CDR3nt: TGTGCCAGCAGTTACACCAGACTAAATGAAAAACTGTTTTTT
abundance: .; j_gene: TRBJ2-7; len: 14; v_gene: TRBV30; d_gene: .; CDR3aa: CAWDKVSRSYEQYF; CDR3nt: TGTGCCTGGGACAAGGTGAGTAGATCCTACGAGCAGTACTTC
abundance: .; j_gene: TRBJ1-5; len: 17; v_gene: TRBV15; d_gene: TRBD1; CDR3aa: CATSRVRRTGSNQPQHF; CDR3nt: TGTGCCACCAGCAGAGTTCGCAGGACAGGAAGCAATCAGCCCCAGCATTTT
abundance: .; j_gene: TRBJ2-1; len: 15; v_gene: TRBV29-1; d_gene: TRBD2; CDR3aa: CSVGGGLAGKSEQFF; CDR3nt: TGCAGCGTTGGCGGGGGACTAGCGGGTAAGAGTGAGCAGTTCTTC
abundance: .; j_gene: TRBJ2-2; len: 19; v_gene: TRBV11-3; d_gene: TRBD1; CDR3aa: CASICCRTGALRNTGELFF; CDR3nt: TGTGCCAGCATTTGTTGCCGGACAGGGGCACTCAGGAACACCGGGGAGCTGTTTTTT
abundance: few; j_gene: TRBJ2-7; len: 13; v_gene: TRBV18; d_gene: .; CDR3aa: CASSPLQGSEQYF; CDR3nt: TGTGCCAGCTCACCACTGCAGGGTAGCGAGCAGTACTTC